This TCR beta chain is from a study of T cell responses to AZD1222 COVID-19 vaccine. Losses at the gene ends were 1 base for V and 5 bases for J; bases not matched to a gene: 7. Germline-derived CDR1 and CDR2 are SGHDT and YYEEEE. The CDR3 is 15 residues long. Method: immunoSEQ multiplex PCR; TCRdb's copy keeps in-frame clones and lacks some. The profile shows 150,000 to 200,000 clones, approximately 90% of them singletons. In the case of this clone: Its antigen is currently unknown.

Study findings and constraints: Nearly half of the spike-specific TCRs reportedly recognize variant regions that carry no mutations. Donors, mostly white British, included more females; clonal diversity was possibly underestimated. Only a handful of AZD1222 recipients tested seropositive at baseline.

The specimen comprised peripheral blood, sampled on day 0 of AZD1222 vaccination. The receptor was isolated from an adult in good health. V gene TRBV5-6 combines with J gene TRBJ2-5; 8 bases line up with TRBD2. The CDR3 DNA is TGTGCCAGCAGCTTGACTAGCTCGGGAGGGGAGACCCAGTACTTC. Its protein product is CASSLTSSGGETQYF.